The subject of this entry is one T cell receptor beta chain. The entry originates in a study of blood T cell repertoires in COVID-19. Patients from Seattle were sampled longitudinally, starting during active infection. Libraries were prepared by immunoSEQ multiplex PCR; TCRdb keeps only in-frame clonotypes and omits some of them. In the table there are some 220,000 clones, approximately 85% of which are singletons. This CDR3 has 13 amino acids. Trimming stripped 4 bases from V and 5 bases from J, with 11 bases between. Germline V lookup: CDR1 SGHDN, CDR2 FVKESK. This clonotype was obtained from a man aged 50 or older with COVID-19, enrolled during active disease. Source material: peripheral blood. V is TRBV14 and J is TRBJ1-2; weak D call: TRBD1 (5 bases). CDR3 nucleotide sequence: TGTGCCAGCAGCCGGTGGACACAGTATGGCTACACCTTC. Translating gives CASSRWTQYGYTF.